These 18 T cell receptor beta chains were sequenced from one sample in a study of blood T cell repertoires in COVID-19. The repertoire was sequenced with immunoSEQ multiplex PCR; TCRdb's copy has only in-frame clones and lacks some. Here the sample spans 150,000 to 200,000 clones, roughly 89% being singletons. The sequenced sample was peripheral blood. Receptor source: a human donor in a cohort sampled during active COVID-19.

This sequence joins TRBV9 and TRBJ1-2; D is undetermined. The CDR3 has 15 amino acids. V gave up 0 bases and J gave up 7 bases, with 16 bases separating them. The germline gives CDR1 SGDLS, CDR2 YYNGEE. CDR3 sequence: CASSVVGDPLGGYTF. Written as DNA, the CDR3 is TGTGCCAGCAGCGTAGTCGGGGATCCCTTAGGTGGCTACACCTTC.

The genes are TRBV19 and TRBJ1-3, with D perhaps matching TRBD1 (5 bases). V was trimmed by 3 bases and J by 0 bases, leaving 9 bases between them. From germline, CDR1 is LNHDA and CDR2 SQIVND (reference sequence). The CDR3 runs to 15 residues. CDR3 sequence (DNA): TGTGCCAGTAGTATCCGACAGTACTCTGGAAACACCATATATTTT. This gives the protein CASSIRQYSGNTIYF.

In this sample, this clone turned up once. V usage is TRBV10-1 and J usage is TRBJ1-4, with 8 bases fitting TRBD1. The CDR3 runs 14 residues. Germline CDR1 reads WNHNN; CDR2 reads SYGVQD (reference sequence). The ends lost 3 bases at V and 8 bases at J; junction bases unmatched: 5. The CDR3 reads CASSEDRGGEKLFF. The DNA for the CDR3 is TGCGCCAGCAGTGAAGACAGGGGAGGGGAAAAACTGTTTTTT.

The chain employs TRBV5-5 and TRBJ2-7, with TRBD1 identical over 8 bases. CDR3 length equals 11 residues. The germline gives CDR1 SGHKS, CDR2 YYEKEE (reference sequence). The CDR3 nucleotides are TGTGCTACCAAGCCGAAAGGCAGGGGGCCGGTC. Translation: CATKPKGRGPV.

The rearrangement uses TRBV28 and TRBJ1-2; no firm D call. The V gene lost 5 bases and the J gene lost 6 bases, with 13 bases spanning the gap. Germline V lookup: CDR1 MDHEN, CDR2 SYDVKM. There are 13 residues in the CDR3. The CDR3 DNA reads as TGTGCCAGCAGTACCGTGGGTCAGGATGGCTACACCTTC. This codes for CASSTVGQDGYTF.

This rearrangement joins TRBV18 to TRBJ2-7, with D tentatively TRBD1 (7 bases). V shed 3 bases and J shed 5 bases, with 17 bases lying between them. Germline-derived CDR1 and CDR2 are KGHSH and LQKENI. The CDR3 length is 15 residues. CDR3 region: CASSPVGQGGNEQYF. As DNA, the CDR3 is TGTGCCAGCTCACCCGTAGGGCAGGGGGGTAACGAGCAGTACTTC.

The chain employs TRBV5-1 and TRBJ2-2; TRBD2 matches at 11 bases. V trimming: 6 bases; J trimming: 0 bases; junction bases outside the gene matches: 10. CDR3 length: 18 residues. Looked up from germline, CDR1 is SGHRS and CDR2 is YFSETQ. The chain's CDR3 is CASNRKALAGANTGELFF. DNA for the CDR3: TGCGCCAGCAACCGGAAGGCACTAGCGGGAGCGAACACCGGGGAGCTGTTTTTT.

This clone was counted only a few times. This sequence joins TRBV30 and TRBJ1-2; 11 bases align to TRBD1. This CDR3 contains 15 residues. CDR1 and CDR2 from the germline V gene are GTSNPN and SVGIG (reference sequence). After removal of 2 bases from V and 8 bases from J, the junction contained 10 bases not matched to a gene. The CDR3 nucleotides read TGTGCCTGGAGTCATCCCGGGACAGGGGGACACGGCTACACCTTC. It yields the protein CAWSHPGTGGHGYTF.

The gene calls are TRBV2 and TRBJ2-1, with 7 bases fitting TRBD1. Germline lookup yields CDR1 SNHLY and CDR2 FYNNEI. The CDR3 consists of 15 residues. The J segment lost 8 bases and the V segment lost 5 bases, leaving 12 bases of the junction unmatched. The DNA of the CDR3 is TGTGCCAGCAGTATCAACAGGGGAATTGGGGATGAGCAGTTCTTC. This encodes CASSINRGIGDEQFF. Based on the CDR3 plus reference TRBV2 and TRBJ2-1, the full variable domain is EPEVTQTPSHQVTQMGQEVILRCVPISNHLYFYWYRQILGQKVEFLVSFYNNEISEKSEIFDDQFSVERPDGSNFTLKIRSTKLEDSAMYFCASSINRGIGDEQFFGPGTRLTVL.

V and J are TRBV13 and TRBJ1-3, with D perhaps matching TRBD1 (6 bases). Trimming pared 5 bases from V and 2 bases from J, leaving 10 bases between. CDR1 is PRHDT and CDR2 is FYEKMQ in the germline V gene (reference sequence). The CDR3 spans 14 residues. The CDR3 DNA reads TGTGCCAGCAGCCGCCCAGGGGCTGGAAACACCATATATTTT. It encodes CASSRPGAGNTIYF.

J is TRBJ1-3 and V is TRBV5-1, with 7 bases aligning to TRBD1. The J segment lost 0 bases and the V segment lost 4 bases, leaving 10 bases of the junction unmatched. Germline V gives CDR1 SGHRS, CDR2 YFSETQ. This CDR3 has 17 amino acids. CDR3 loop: CASSLGMTGLSGNTIYF. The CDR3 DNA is TGCGCCAGCAGCCTGGGGATGACAGGGCTCTCTGGAAACACCATATATTTT.

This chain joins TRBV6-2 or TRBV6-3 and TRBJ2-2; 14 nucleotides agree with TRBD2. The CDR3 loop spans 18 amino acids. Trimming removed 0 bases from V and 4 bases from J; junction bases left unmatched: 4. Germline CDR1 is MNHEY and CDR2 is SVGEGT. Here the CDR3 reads CASSYSRLAGGLTGELFF. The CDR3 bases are TGTGCCAGCAGTTACTCCCGACTAGCGGGGGGGCTCACCGGGGAGCTGTTTTTT.

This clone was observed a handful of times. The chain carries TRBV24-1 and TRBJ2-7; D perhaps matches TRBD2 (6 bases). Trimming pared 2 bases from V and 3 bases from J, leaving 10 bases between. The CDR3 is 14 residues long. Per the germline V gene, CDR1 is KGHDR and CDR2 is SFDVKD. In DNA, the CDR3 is TGTGCCACCAGTGATTCGGGCGGGAACTACGAGCAGTACTTC. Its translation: CATSDSGGNYEQYF.

The CDR3 loop reads CAWSGTVLYEQYF. The CDR3 DNA is TGTGCCTGGTCCGGGACAGTCCTCTACGAGCAGTACTTC. The chain links TRBV30 to TRBJ2-7, with 7 positions matching TRBD1. J gave up 3 bases and V 5 bases, and 7 bases lay outside the gene matches. In germline, CDR1 is GTSNPN, CDR2 SVGIG (reference sequence). The CDR3 spans 13 residues. Drawing the rest from reference TRBV30 and TRBJ2-7, the complete variable domain is SQTIHQWPATLVQPVGSPLSLECTVEGTSNPNLYWYRQAAGRGLQLLFYSVGIGQISSEVPQNLSASRPQDRQFILSSKKLLLSDSGFYLCAWSGTVLYEQYFGPGTRLTVT.

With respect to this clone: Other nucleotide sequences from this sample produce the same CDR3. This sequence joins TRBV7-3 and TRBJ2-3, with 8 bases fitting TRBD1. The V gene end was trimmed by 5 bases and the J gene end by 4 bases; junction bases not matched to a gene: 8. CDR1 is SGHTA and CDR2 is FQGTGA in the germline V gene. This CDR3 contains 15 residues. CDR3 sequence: CASSPPGQGADTQYF. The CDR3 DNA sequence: TGTGCCAGCAGCCCACCAGGACAGGGCGCAGATACGCAGTATTTT.

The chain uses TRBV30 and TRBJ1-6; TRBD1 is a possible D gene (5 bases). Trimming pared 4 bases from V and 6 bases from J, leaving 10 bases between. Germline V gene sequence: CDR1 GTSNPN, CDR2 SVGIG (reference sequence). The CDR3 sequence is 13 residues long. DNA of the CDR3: TGTGCCTGGATGGGGAGGGGTAATTCACCCCTCCACTTT. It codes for CAWMGRGNSPLHF.

The CDR3 loop reads CASSFPGNYEQYF. DNA of the CDR3: TGTGCCAGCAGTTTCCCGGGGAACTACGAGCAGTACTTC. This rearrangement joins TRBV12-3 or TRBV12-4 to TRBJ2-7; D possibly corresponds to TRBD2 (5 bases). The CDR3 sequence is 13 residues long. The V gene lost 3 bases and the J gene lost 3 bases, with 9 bases spanning the gap.

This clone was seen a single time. The CDR3 nucleotides are TGTGCCAGCAGTTTATTATCCCGCCTAGCGGGGAGGATGGTAGATACGCAGTATTTT. Amino acids: CASSLLSRLAGRMVDTQYF. The chain has TRBV28 and TRBJ2-3, with 9 bases identical to TRBD2. In germline, CDR1 is MDHEN, CDR2 SYDVKM. The CDR3 is 19 amino acids. J gave up 5 bases and V 1 base, and 16 bases lay outside the gene matches.